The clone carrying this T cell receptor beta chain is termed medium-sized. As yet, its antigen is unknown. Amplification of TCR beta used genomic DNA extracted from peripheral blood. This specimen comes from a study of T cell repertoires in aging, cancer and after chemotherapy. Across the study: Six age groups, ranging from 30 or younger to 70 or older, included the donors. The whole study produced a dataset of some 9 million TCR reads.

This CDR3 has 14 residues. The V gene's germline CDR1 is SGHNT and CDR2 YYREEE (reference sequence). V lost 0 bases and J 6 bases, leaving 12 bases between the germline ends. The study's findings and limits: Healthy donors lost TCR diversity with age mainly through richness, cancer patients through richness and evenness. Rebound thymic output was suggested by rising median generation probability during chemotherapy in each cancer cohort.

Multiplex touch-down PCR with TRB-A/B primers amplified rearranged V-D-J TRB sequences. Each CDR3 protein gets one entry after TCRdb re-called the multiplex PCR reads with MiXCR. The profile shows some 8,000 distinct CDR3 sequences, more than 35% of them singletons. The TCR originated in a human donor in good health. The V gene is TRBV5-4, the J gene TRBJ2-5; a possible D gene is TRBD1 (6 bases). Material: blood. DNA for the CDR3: TGTGCCAGCAGCTTGGCACAGGGATCTAAGACCCAGTACTTC. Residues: CASSLAQGSKTQYF.